The sample holds a few counts of the clone carrying this T cell receptor (beta chain). Its matching antigen is unknown. This record belongs to a study of CD8+CD57+ T cells in acquired aplastic anemia. Looking at the study overall: Sorted CD4+ and CD8+ cells yielded 2.5 to 3.5 ug of DNA on average.

Study-wide results and limits: Researchers report that around 29 CD8+ CDR3 sequences appeared in both patients and controls.

Genomic DNA was employed as the template in profiling TCR beta VDJ and CDR3. TCRdb re-called the reads through MiXCR, storing one row per CDR3 protein. The sample has approximately 170,000 distinct CDR3 sequences, 63% seen once. V dropped 7 bases and J dropped 4 bases, with 16 bases sitting between them. Germline values: CDR1 DFQATT, CDR2 SNEGSKA (reference sequence). CDR3 size: 13 residues. The rearrangement links TRBV20-1 to TRBJ1-2; D uncertain. Material: sorted CD4+, CD8+, or CD8+CD57+ T cells (not recorded which) from PBMCs. The source is a human donor in good health. DNA for the CDR3: TGCAGTGTTCCATCCCCGGGGTTCTATGGCTACACCTTC. Translated: CSVPSPGFYGYTF.